This entry lists 22 T cell receptor beta chains sequenced from one sample in a study of cytomegalovirus exposure and HLA in healthy donors. This PCR relied on a set of 60 Vbeta primers and 13 Jbeta primers. Clones were sequenced by immunoSEQ multiplex PCR, and TCRdb holds only the in-frame ones, with some missing. The sample lists approximately 150,000 clones; 72% were seen once. The sample comprised PBMCs. The source is a human donor in good health.

The J gene is TRBJ1-5, the V gene TRBV19; D call uncertain. The CDR3 has 15 amino acids. V lost 6 bases to trimming and J lost 1 base, with 13 bases between them. Germline-derived CDR1 and CDR2 are LNHDA and SQIVND (reference sequence). The CDR3 DNA reads TGTGCCAGTAGCCCCCTGGCGGTGAGCAATCAGCCCCAGCATTTT. Its translation is CASSPLAVSNQPQHF.

The gene calls are TRBV19 and TRBJ2-6; D gene ambiguous. Looked up from germline, CDR1 is LNHDA and CDR2 is SQIVND (reference sequence). The ends were cut back, 5 bases at V and 0 bases at J, with 5 bases in the middle. CDR3 length equals 14 residues. The CDR3 loop is CASSGSSGANVLTF. CDR3 sequence (DNA): TGTGCCAGTAGTGGTAGCTCTGGGGCCAACGTCCTGACTTTC.

There are a few counts of this clone. The genes are TRBV6-6 and TRBJ2-5, with 9 nucleotides matching TRBD1. Trimming took 2 bases from V and 4 from J; bases not matched to a gene: 2. CDR3 length equals 14 residues. The germline gives CDR1 MNHNY, CDR2 SVGAGI (reference sequence). The CDR3 DNA sequence: TGTGCCAGCAGTTACCAGGGACAGGGAGAGACCCAGTACTTC. This gives the protein CASSYQGQGETQYF.

The chain has TRBV11-2 and TRBJ1-2; D not certain. Germline CDR1 is SGHAT and CDR2 is FQNNGV. The V and J ends lost 4 bases and 7 bases respectively, with 13 bases between them. The CDR3 consists of 13 residues. The DNA of the CDR3 is TGTGCCAGCAGCTCCGGGAGTTTGGGTGGCTACACCTTC. Translating it yields CASSSGSLGGYTF.

V and J are TRBV5-1 and TRBJ2-7; 9 bases are shared with TRBD1. This CDR3 has 16 residues. Trimming took 0 bases from V and 6 from J; bases not matched to a gene: 10. The germline V gene has CDR1 SGHRS and CDR2 YFSETQ. The CDR3 DNA reads TGCGCCAGCAGCTTGGCTGGGGGGACAGGGTATTCCGAGCAGTACTTC. Protein: CASSLAGGTGYSEQYF.

This clone was seen a single time. The junction differs from germline at one of its ends, possibly a read error. V and J are TRBV10-3 and TRBJ1-2; D gene unclear. CDR3 length equals 15 residues. Germline CDR1 and CDR2: ENHRY and SYGVKD. In DNA, the CDR3 is TGTGCCATCAGTGAGTCATCGGCAGCCAACTATAGCTACACCTTC. It yields the protein CAISESSAANYSYTF.

This sequence joins TRBV9 and TRBJ2-1, with D possibly being TRBD1 (5 bases). Germline V gene sequence: CDR1 SGDLS, CDR2 YYNGEE. This CDR3 comprises 14 residues. Between the trimmed V and J ends, which lost 3 bases and 2 bases, there was a span of 9 bases. CDR3 loop: CASSARQTYNEQFF. Here the CDR3 DNA reads TGTGCCAGCAGCGCCCGACAGACCTACAATGAGCAGTTCTTC.

The chain uses TRBV6-5 and TRBJ1-1, with 7 bases identical to TRBD1. Germline V gene lookup returns CDR1 MNHEY and CDR2 SVGAGI. The CDR3 contains 15 residues. V lost 6 bases, J lost 1 base, and 8 bases stayed unmatched. The CDR3 DNA is TGTGCCAGCAGACCATCACAGGGGCAGAACACTGAAGCTTTCTTT. This translates into CASRPSQGQNTEAFF.

The chain uses TRBV19 and TRBJ2-3; no clear D. CDR1 is LNHDA and CDR2 is SQIVND in the germline V gene (reference sequence). This CDR3 is 15 amino acids long. The V gene lost 0 bases and the J gene lost 2 bases, with 9 bases spanning the gap. The CDR3 coding sequence is TGTGCCAGTAGTATAGATAACCGCTACACAGATACGCAGTATTTT. Its protein is CASSIDNRYTDTQYF.

This clone has a handful of counts. The chain joins TRBV9 to TRBJ2-7; no firm D call. This CDR3 spans 14 amino acids. CDR1 and CDR2 from the germline V gene are SGDLS and YYNGEE. With 0 bases removed from V and 7 bases from J, the gap between germline ends came to 14 bases. In DNA, the CDR3 is TGTGCCAGCAGCGTAGGAGGCAGTCCTAGGGAGCAGTACTTC. This encodes CASSVGGSPREQYF. The complete variable domain, with remaining parts taken from reference TRBV9 and TRBJ2-7, reads DSGVTQTPKHLITATGQRVTLRCSPRSGDLSVYWYQQSLDQGLQFLIQYYNGEERAKGNILERFSAQQFPDLHSELNLSSLELGDSALYFCASSVGGSPREQYFGPGTRLTVT.

The rearrangement links TRBV10-3 to TRBJ2-7; 7 positions match TRBD2. The V and J ends lost 8 bases and 3 bases, in that order; junction bases with no gene match: 1. The CDR3 sequence is 11 residues long. The germline V gene encodes CDR1 ENHRY and CDR2 SYGVKD. CDR3 nucleotide sequence: TGTGCCATCGGGGGGGGCTACGAGCAGTACTTC. It is translated as CAIGGGYEQYF.

CDR3 nucleotides: TGTGCCAGCAGCTTAGATGGTAGGACAGGTATTAACACCGGGGAGCTGTTTTTT. Its protein product is CASSLDGRTGINTGELFF. This chain joins TRBV11-2 and TRBJ2-2; 7 nucleotides match TRBD1. This CDR3 region has 18 residues. The V segment lost 0 bases and the J segment 2 bases; nucleotides outside the gene matches: 9. Germline CDR1 and CDR2: SGHAT and FQNNGV.

The chain combines TRBV27 with TRBJ2-3; 10 nucleotides match TRBD2. CDR1 is MNHEY, CDR2 SMNVEV, per germline (reference sequence). V was clipped by 4 bases and J by 1 base; unmatched bases: 5. The CDR3 contains 16 residues. The CDR3 is CASSSYLAGGTDTQYF. The CDR3 DNA sequence: TGTGCCAGCAGTTCCTATCTAGCGGGGGGCACAGATACGCAGTATTTT.

V usage is TRBV6-6 and J usage is TRBJ1-2; D may be TRBD1 (6 bases). The CDR3 consists of 15 residues. Per germline, CDR1 MNHNY and CDR2 SVGAGI (reference sequence). The ends were cut back, 4 bases at V and 3 bases at J, with 15 bases in the middle. In nucleotides, the CDR3 is TGTGCCAGCAGTTTACCCGGGGGGGGGCACTATGGCTACACCTTC. Encoded protein: CASSLPGGGHYGYTF.

The V call is TRBV10-1, the J call TRBJ2-3, with a possible D match to TRBD2 (6 bases). In germline, CDR1 is WNHNN, CDR2 SYGVQD (reference sequence). The CDR3 runs 17 residues. Trimming took 3 bases from V and 0 from J, leaving 16 bases between them. The CDR3 nucleotides read TGCGCCAGCAGTGATAATGGCCTAGCGAATAGCACAGATACGCAGTATTTT. Translation: CASSDNGLANSTDTQYF.

This clone was detected only once. The chain joins TRBV7-3 to TRBJ1-1; 10 bases line up with TRBD1. Per germline, CDR1 SGHTA and CDR2 FQGTGA. The CDR3 totals 14 residues. The V segment lost 3 bases and the J segment 5 bases; nucleotides outside the gene matches: 3. The CDR3 loop is CASSLDRGRTEAFF. Written as DNA, the CDR3 is TGTGCCAGCAGCTTGGACAGGGGGAGGACTGAAGCTTTCTTT. Based on the CDR3 plus reference TRBV7-3 and TRBJ1-1, the full variable domain is GAGVSQTPSNKVTEKGKYVELRCDPISGHTALYWYRQSLGQGPEFLIYFQGTGAADDSGLPNDRFFAVRPEGSVSTLKIQRTERGDSAVYLCASSLDRGRTEAFFGQGTRLTVV.

The chain joins TRBV19 to TRBJ2-1, with D tentatively TRBD2 (6 bases). This CDR3 comprises 14 residues. The germline V gene encodes CDR1 LNHDA and CDR2 SQIVND (reference sequence). The germline V and J ends were trimmed by 3 bases and 8 bases, with 14 bases remaining between them. This chain's CDR3 is CASSINGEADEQFF. CDR3 DNA sequence: TGTGCCAGTAGTATTAACGGGGAGGCCGATGAGCAGTTCTTC.

The chain couples TRBV5-1 to TRBJ2-7, with D possibly being TRBD1 (6 bases). This CDR3 has 14 amino acids. V lost 6 bases and J 1 base, leaving 14 bases between the germline ends. Germline V CDR1 and CDR2: SGHRS, YFSETQ. The CDR3 region has the DNA TGCGCCAGCACCTACAGGGCCGGGTCCTACGAGCAGTACTTC. Amino acid sequence: CASTYRAGSYEQYF. Looking up the rest from reference TRBV5-1 and TRBJ2-7 gives the full variable domain: KAGVTQTPRYLIKTRGQQVTLSCSPISGHRSVSWYQQTPGQGLQFLFEYFSETQRNKGNFPGRFSGRQFSNSRSEMNVSTLELGDSALYLCASTYRAGSYEQYFGPGTRLTVT.

A few counts support this clone. V gene TRBV27 combines with J gene TRBJ1-6; D not resolved. The V end lost 2 bases, the J end lost 11 bases, and 19 bases lay between the germline ends. The CDR3 contains 16 residues. In germline, CDR1 is MNHEY, CDR2 SMNVEV (reference sequence). The CDR3: CASSLTPPYGSPPLHF. CDR3 in DNA: TGTGCCAGCAGTTTAACCCCGCCTTACGGGTCTCCACCCCTCCACTTT.

This clone has a handful of counts. This chain uses TRBV6-5 with TRBJ2-5; D not certain. CDR1 is MNHEY and CDR2 is SVGAGI in the germline V gene. The CDR3 spans 13 residues. The ends were cut back, 6 bases at V and 4 bases at J, with 12 bases in the middle. The CDR3 reads CASRPPKIETQYF. CDR3 sequence (DNA): TGTGCCAGCAGACCCCCTAAGATAGAGACCCAGTACTTC.

At least ten counts were recorded for this clone. This chain uses TRBV4-1 with TRBJ1-1, with TRBD1 identical over 7 bases. The CDR3 runs 14 residues. Germline V CDR1 and CDR2: MGHRA, YSYEKL. With 4 bases clipped from V and 4 bases from J, the junction kept 6 bases outside the gene matches. CDR3 DNA sequence: TGCGCCAGCAGCCCGTCCAGGGGGAGCACTGAAGCTTTCTTT. Translating it yields CASSPSRGSTEAFF.

The V call is TRBV19, the J call TRBJ2-2; D remains unclear. The CDR3 consists of 12 residues. CDR1 and CDR2 (germline): LNHDA, SQIVND (reference sequence). Trimming removed 6 bases from V and 6 bases from J, with 8 bases in between. CDR3 in amino acids: CASRVQAGELFF. The CDR3 DNA reads as TGTGCCAGTAGAGTCCAGGCCGGGGAGCTGTTTTTT. Full variable domain (outside the CDR3, taken from reference TRBV19 and TRBJ2-2): DGGITQSPKYLFRKEGQNVTLSCEQNLNHDAMYWYRQDPGQGLRLIYYSQIVNDFQKGDIAEGYSVSREKKESFPLTVTSAQKNPTAFYLCASRVQAGELFFGEGSRLTVL.